Following are 10 T cell receptor beta chains from one sample sequenced in a study of beta chain features in type 1 diabetes. Every isolated RNA sample was fully reverse transcribed, so sequencing captured expressed TCRB transcripts. The protocol was immunoSEQ multiplex PCR, while the TCRdb copy is restricted to in-frame clones and leaves out a portion. The profile covers 200,000 to 300,000 clones, with about 63% appearing a single time and around 0.05% taken by the ten largest. The sequenced material came from naive CD4+ T cells from blood. The receptor set was obtained from a man younger than 45 in good health.

The gene calls are TRBV18 and TRBJ2-7, with a tentative D call TRBD2 (7 bases). V was clipped by 0 bases and J by 4 bases, with 13 bases between them. In germline, CDR1 is KGHSH, CDR2 LQKENI. This CDR3 is 15 amino acids long. The CDR3 coding sequence is TGTGCCAGCTCACCACCCGCCGGGGGGCAATACGAGCAGTACTTC. Residues: CASSPPAGGQYEQYF.

The V gene is TRBV28, the J gene TRBJ2-3; D is perhaps TRBD2 (5 bases). The CDR3 is 13 residues long. Trimming cost V 5 bases and J 14 bases, with 20 bases left between them. Germline CDR1 MDHEN, CDR2 SYDVKM. The CDR3 sequence: CASSPSMRVQRYF. The CDR3 nucleotides read TGTGCCAGCAGTCCCTCCATGAGGGTCCAGAGGTATTTT.

This clone has only a few counts. The genes are TRBV10-3 and TRBJ1-1, with D possibly TRBD1 on 5 matching bases. Per germline, CDR1 ENHRY and CDR2 SYGVKD. The CDR3 is made up of 15 amino acids. The V and J ends lost 5 bases and 10 bases respectively, with 23 bases between them. The CDR3 sequence is CAISPVNTGLNVAFF. The DNA of the CDR3 is TGTGCCATCAGTCCCGTTAACACGGGACTTAACGTAGCTTTCTTT.

The rearrangement links TRBV30 to TRBJ2-7, with unresolved D. The CDR3 extends over 12 amino acids. The V gene lost 4 bases and the J gene lost 2 bases, with 9 bases spanning the gap. Looked up from germline, CDR1 is GTSNPN and CDR2 is SVGIG (reference sequence). The CDR3 protein is CAWNPSPYEQYF. The CDR3, as DNA: TGTGCCTGGAATCCCAGTCCCTACGAGCAGTACTTC.

The V gene is TRBV23-1, the J gene TRBJ1-3; no firm D call. TRBV23-1 is identified as an open reading frame with a role that is uncertain. There are 15 residues in the CDR3. V dropped 0 bases and J dropped 2 bases, with 8 bases sitting between them. This CDR3 reads CASSQSDGAGNTIYF. The CDR3 region has the DNA TGCGCCAGCAGTCAATCGGACGGGGCTGGAAACACCATATATTTT.

The chain's CDR3 is CAWSVGAALPYEQYF. The CDR3 coding sequence is TGTGCCTGGAGTGTGGGAGCGGCGCTACCCTACGAGCAGTACTTC. J is TRBJ2-7 and V is TRBV30; tentatively, D is TRBD2 (5 bases). Trimming pared 0 bases from V and 2 bases from J, leaving 14 bases between. This CDR3 is built from 15 residues. CDR1 and CDR2 from the germline V gene are GTSNPN and SVGIG (reference sequence).

The chain carries TRBV9 and TRBJ2-7, with D perhaps TRBD2 (6 bases). Looked up from germline, CDR1 is SGDLS and CDR2 is YYNGEE. V was shortened by 3 bases and J by 4 bases, with 11 bases between the two germline ends. The CDR3 loop spans 13 amino acids. The DNA for the CDR3 is TGTGCCAGCAGCGGCGCGACTAGTTACGAGCAGTACTTC. Translation: CASSGATSYEQYF.

The rearrangement joins TRBV27 to TRBJ2-6; 12 bases map to TRBD2. The junction had 5 bases not matched to a gene; V was cut back by 5 bases and J by 0 bases. CDR3 length equals 18 residues. The germline V gene has CDR1 MNHEY and CDR2 SMNVEV (reference sequence). DNA of the CDR3: TGTGCCAGCAGTCCGCGGACTAGCGGGAACTCTGGGGCCAACGTCCTGACTTTC. As protein: CASSPRTSGNSGANVLTF.

The CDR3 nucleotides are TGCGCCAGCAGCCAGGCCGGGACGGGGAATGAGCAGTTCTTC. This translates into CASSQAGTGNEQFF. V gene TRBV4-3 combines with J gene TRBJ2-1, with D possibly being TRBD1 or TRBD2 (5 bases each). The CDR3 spans 14 residues. CDR1 and CDR2 (germline): LGHNA, YSLEER. Trimming cost V 3 bases and J 7 bases, with 13 bases left between them.

This clone was seen a handful of times. CDR3 sequence reads: CASSQLAGHSGANVLTF. The CDR3 coding sequence is TGTGCCAGCAGCCAACTAGCGGGGCACTCTGGGGCCAACGTCCTGACTTTC. The V gene is TRBV14, the J gene TRBJ2-6, with 9 bases identical to TRBD2. Looked up from germline, CDR1 is SGHDN and CDR2 is FVKESK. The V gene end was trimmed by 2 bases and the J gene end by 0 bases; junction bases not matched to a gene: 2. The CDR3 length is 17 residues.